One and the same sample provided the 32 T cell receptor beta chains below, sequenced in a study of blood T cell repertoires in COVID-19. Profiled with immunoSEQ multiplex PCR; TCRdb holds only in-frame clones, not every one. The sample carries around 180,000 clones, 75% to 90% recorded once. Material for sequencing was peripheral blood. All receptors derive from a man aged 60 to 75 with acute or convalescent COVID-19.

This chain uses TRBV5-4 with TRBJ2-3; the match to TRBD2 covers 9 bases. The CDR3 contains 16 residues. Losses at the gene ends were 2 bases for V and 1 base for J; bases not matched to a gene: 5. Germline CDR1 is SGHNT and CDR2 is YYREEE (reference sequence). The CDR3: CASSFHRTSGTDTQYF. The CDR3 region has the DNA TGTGCCAGCAGCTTTCATAGGACTAGCGGCACAGATACGCAGTATTTT.

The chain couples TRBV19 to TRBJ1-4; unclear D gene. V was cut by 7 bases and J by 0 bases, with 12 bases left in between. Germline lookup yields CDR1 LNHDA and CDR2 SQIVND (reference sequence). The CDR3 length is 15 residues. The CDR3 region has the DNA TGTGCCAGTATTCGCCTGGGAGCAACTAATGAAAAACTGTTTTTT. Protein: CASIRLGATNEKLFF.

CDR3: CATSREPGQGTEAFF. In nucleotides, the CDR3 is TGTGCCACCAGCAGAGAACCGGGACAGGGCACTGAAGCTTTCTTT. The gene calls are TRBV15 and TRBJ1-1; TRBD1 matches at 9 bases. The CDR3 sequence is 15 residues long. Trimming cost V 0 bases and J 4 bases; bases outside gene matches: 3. Germline V gives CDR1 LNHNV, CDR2 YYDKDF (reference sequence). The variable domain in full, completed from reference TRBV15 and TRBJ1-1, reads DAMVIQNPRYQVTQFGKPVTLSCSQTLNHNVMYWYQQKSSQAPKLLFHYYDKDFNNEADTPDNFQSRRPNTSFCFLDIRSPGLGDTAMYLCATSREPGQGTEAFFGQGTRLTVV.

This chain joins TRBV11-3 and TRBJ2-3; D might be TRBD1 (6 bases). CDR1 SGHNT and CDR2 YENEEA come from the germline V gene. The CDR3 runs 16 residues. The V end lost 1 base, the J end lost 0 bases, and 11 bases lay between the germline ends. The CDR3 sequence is CASSLGPRGSTDTQYF. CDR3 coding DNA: TGTGCCAGCAGCTTAGGCCCCAGGGGTAGCACAGATACGCAGTATTTT.

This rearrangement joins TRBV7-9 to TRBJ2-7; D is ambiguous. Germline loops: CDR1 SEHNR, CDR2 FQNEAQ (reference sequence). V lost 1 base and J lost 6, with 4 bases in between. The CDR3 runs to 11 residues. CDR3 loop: CASSLGPEQYF. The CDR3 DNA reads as TGTGCCAGCAGCTTAGGGCCCGAGCAGTACTTC.

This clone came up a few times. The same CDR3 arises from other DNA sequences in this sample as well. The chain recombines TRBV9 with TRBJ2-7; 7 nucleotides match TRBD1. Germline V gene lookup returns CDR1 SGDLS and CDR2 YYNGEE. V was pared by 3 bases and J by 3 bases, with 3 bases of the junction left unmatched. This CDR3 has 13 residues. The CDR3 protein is CASSAGQSYEQYF. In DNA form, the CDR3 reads TGTGCCAGCAGCGCGGGACAGAGCTACGAGCAGTACTTC.

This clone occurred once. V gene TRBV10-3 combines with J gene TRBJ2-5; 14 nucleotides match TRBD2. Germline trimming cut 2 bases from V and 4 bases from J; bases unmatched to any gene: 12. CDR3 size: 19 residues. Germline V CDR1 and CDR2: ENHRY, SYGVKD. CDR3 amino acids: CAISEGGTSGRSARETQYF. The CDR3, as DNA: TGTGCCATCAGTGAGGGGGGGACTAGCGGGAGAAGCGCTCGAGAGACCCAGTACTTC.

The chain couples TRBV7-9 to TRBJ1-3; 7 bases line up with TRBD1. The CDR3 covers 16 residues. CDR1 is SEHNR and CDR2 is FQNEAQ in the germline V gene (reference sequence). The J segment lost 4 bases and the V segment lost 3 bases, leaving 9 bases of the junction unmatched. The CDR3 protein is CASSLDRTFMGNTIYF. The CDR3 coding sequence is TGTGCCAGCAGCTTGGACAGGACCTTCATGGGAAACACCATATATTTT.

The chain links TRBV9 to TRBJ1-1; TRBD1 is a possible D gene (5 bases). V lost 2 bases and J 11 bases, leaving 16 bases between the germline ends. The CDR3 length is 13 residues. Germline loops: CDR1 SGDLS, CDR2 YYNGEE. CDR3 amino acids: CASSVRGSGEAFF. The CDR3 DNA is TGTGCCAGCAGCGTCCGGGGATCGGGGGAGGCTTTCTTT.

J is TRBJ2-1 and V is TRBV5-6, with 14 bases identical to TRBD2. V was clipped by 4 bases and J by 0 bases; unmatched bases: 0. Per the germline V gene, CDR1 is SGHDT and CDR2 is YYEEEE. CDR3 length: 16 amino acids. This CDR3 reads CASSGLAGGSYNEQFF. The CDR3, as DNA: TGTGCCAGCAGCGGACTAGCGGGAGGCTCCTACAATGAGCAGTTCTTC.

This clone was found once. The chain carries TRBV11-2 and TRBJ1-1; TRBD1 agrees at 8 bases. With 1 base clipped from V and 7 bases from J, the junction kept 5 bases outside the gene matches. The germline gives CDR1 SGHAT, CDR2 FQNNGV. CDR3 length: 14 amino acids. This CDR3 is CASSLVDREGEAFF. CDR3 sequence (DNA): TGTGCCAGCAGCTTAGTGGACAGGGAGGGTGAAGCTTTCTTT.

CDR3 in amino acids: CASSTRTSGSGEQYF. CDR3 coding DNA: TGTGCCAGTAGTACCCGGACTAGCGGGAGTGGTGAGCAGTACTTC. The gene calls are TRBV19 and TRBJ2-7; 13 bases are a match to TRBD2. The V and J ends lost 4 bases and 7 bases, in that order; junction bases with no gene match: 7. Per germline, CDR1 LNHDA and CDR2 SQIVND (reference sequence). The CDR3 is 15 residues long.

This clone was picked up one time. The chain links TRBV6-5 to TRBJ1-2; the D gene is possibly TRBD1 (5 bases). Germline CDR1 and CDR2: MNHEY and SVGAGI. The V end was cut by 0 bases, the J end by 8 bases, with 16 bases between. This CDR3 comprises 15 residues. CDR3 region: CASSYSNLGGSGYTF. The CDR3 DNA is TGTGCCAGCAGTTACTCGAACTTGGGGGGTAGCGGCTACACCTTC.

As DNA, the CDR3 is TGTGCCAGCAGGGACAGGGCGGGCAATCAGCCCCAGCATTTT. Translated, it gives CASRDRAGNQPQHF. The chain has TRBV2 and TRBJ1-5; 8 nucleotides agree with TRBD1. This CDR3 comprises 14 residues. Germline CDR1 reads SNHLY; CDR2 reads FYNNEI. Germline trimming cut 6 bases from V and 2 bases from J; bases unmatched to any gene: 3.

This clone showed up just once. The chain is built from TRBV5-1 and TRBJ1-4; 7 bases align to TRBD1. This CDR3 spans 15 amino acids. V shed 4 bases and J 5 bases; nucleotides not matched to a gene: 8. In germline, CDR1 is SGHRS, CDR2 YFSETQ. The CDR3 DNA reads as TGCGCCAGCAGCCTCAGACAGGGACGAAATGAAAAACTGTTTTTT. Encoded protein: CASSLRQGRNEKLFF.

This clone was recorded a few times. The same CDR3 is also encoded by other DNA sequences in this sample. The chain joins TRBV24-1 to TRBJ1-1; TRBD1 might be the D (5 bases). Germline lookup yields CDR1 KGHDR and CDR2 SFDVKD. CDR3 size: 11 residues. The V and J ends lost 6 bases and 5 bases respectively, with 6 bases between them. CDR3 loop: CATSRGTEAFF. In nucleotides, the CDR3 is TGTGCCACCAGTCGGGGGACTGAAGCTTTCTTT.

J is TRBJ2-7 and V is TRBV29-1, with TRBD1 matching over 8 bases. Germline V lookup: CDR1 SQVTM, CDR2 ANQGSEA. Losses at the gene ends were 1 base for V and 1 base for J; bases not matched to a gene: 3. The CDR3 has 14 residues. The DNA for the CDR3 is TGCAGCGTTGAAGTGACAGGGGATTCCTACGAGCAGTACTTC. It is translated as CSVEVTGDSYEQYF.

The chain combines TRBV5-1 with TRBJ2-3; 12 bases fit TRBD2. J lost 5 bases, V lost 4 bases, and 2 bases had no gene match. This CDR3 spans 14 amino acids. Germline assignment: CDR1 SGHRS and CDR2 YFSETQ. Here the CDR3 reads CASSRTSGEDTQYF. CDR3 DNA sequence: TGCGCCAGCAGCAGGACTAGCGGGGAAGATACGCAGTATTTT.

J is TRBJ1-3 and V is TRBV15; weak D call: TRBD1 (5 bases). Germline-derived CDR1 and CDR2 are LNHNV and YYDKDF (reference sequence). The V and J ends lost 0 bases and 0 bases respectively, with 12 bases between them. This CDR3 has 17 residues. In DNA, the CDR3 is TGTGCCACCAGCAGAGATACCTTGCAGGGCTCTGGAAACACCATATATTTT. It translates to CATSRDTLQGSGNTIYF.

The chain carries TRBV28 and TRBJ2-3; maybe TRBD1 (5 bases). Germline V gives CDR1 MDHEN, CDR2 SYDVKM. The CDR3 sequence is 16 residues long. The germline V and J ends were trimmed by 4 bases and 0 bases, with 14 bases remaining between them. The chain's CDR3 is CASSSWTTTSTDTQYF. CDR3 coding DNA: TGTGCCAGCAGTTCATGGACAACCACTAGCACAGATACGCAGTATTTT.

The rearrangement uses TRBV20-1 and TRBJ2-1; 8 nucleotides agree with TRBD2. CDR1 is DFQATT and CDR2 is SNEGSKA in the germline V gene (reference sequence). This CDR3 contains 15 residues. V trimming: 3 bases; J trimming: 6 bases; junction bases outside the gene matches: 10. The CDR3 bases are TGCAGTGCTAGTACCAGCGGGAGACATATCAATGAGCAGTTCTTC. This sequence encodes CSASTSGRHINEQFF.

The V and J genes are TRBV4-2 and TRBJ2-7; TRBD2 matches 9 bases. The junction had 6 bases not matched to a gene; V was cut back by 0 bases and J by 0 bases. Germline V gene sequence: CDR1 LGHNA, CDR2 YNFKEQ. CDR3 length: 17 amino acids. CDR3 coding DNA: TGTGCCAGCAGCCAAGAATATAGGACTAGCGCCTCCTACGAGCAGTACTTC. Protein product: CASSQEYRTSASYEQYF.

Here the CDR3 reads CATAGQGASRYEQYF. The CDR3 nucleotides are TGTGCCACCGCCGGACAGGGGGCGTCTCGCTACGAGCAGTACTTC. The chain recombines TRBV28 with TRBJ2-7, with 11 bases identical to TRBD1. After removal of 10 bases from V and 3 bases from J, the junction contained 11 bases not matched to a gene. This CDR3 spans 15 amino acids. CDR1 is MDHEN and CDR2 is SYDVKM in the germline V gene.

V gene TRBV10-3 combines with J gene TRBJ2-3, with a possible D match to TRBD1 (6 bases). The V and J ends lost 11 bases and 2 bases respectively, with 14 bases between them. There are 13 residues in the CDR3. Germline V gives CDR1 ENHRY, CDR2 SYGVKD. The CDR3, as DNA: TGTGCCCTAGGGACACCCACCACAGATACGCAGTATTTT. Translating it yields CALGTPTTDTQYF.

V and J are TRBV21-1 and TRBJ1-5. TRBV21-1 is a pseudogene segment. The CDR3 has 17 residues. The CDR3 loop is CASSNVKPKRGNQPQHF. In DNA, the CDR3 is TGTGCCAGCAGCAATGTAAAGCCGAAGCGGGGCAATCAGCCCCAGCATTTT.

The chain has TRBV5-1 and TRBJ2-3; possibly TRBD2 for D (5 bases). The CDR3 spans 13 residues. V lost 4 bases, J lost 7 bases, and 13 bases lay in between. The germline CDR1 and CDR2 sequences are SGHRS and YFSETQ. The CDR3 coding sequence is TGCGCCAGCAGCCCGGAGAGAGGGTATACGCAGTATTTT. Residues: CASSPERGYTQYF.

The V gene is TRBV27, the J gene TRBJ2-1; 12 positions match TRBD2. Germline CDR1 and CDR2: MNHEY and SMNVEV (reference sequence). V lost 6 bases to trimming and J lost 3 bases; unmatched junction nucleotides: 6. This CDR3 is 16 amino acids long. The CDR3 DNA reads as TGTGCCAGCAGGATATTGACTAGCGGGAGCTACAATGAGCAGTTCTTC. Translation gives CASRILTSGSYNEQFF.

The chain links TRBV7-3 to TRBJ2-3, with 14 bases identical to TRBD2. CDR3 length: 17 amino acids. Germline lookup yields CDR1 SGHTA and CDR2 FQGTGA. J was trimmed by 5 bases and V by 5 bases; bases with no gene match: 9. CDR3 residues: CASSPGTSGRGKDTQYF. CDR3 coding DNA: TGTGCCAGCAGCCCCGGGACTAGCGGGAGAGGGAAAGATACGCAGTATTTT.

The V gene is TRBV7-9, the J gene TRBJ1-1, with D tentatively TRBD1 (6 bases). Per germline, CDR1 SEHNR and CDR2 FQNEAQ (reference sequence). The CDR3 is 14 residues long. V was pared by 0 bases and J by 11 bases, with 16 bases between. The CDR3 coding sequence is TGTGCCAGCAGCTTAGCGGGCGGACTTCAGGGGGCTTTCTTT. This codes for CASSLAGGLQGAFF.

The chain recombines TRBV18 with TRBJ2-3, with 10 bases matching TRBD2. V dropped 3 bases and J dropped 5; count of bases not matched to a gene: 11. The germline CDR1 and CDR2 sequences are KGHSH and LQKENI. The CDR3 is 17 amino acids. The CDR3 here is CASSPFSSGRARDTQYF. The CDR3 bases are TGTGCCAGCTCACCCTTTTCGAGCGGGAGGGCCAGAGATACGCAGTATTTT.

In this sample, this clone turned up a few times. The CDR3 loop reads CSVAELAGGLNEQFF. The CDR3 DNA sequence: TGCAGCGTTGCAGAACTAGCGGGAGGGTTAAATGAGCAGTTCTTC. The rearrangement uses TRBV29-1 and TRBJ2-1; TRBD2 aligns across 13 bases. J was trimmed by 7 bases and V by 4 bases; bases with no gene match: 7. This CDR3 region has 15 residues. Germline V gene sequence: CDR1 SQVTM, CDR2 ANQGSEA.

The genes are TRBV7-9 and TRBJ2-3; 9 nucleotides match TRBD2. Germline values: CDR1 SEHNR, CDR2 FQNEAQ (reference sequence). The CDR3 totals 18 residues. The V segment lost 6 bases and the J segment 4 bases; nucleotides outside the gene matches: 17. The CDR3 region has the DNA TGTGCCAGCAGTTTACGGAGACTAGCGGCCCGCGGCGCAGATACGCAGTATTTT. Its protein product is CASSLRRLAARGADTQYF.